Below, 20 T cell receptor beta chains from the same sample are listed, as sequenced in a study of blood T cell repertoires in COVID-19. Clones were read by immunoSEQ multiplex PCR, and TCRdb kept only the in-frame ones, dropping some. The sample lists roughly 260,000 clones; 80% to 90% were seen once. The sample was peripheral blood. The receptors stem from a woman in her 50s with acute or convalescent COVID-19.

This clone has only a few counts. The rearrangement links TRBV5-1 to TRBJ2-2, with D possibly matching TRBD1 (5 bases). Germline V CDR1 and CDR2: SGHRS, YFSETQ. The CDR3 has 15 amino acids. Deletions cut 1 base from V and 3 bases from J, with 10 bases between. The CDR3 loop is CASSLPQGDTGELFF. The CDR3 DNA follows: TGCGCCAGCAGCTTGCCTCAGGGCGACACCGGGGAGCTGTTTTTT.

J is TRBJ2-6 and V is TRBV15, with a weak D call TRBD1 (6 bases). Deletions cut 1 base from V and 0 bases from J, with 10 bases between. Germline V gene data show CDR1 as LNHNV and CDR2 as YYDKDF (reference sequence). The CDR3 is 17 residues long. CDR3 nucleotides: TGTGCCACCAGCAGAGGACAGGACGCCTCTGGGGCCAACGTCCTGACTTTC. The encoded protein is CATSRGQDASGANVLTF. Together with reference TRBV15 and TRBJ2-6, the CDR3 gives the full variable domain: DAMVIQNPRYQVTQFGKPVTLSCSQTLNHNVMYWYQQKSSQAPKLLFHYYDKDFNNEADTPDNFQSRRPNTSFCFLDIRSPGLGDTAMYLCATSRGQDASGANVLTFGAGSRLTVL.

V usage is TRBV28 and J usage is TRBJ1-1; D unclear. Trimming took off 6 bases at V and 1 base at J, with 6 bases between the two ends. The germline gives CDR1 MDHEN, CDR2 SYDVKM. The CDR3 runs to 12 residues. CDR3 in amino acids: CASSQANTEAFF. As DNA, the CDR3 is TGTGCCAGCAGCCAGGCGAACACTGAAGCTTTCTTT.

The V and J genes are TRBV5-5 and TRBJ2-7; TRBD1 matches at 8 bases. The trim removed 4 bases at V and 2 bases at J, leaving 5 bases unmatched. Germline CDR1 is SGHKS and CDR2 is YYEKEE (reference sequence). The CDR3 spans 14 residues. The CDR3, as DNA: TGTGCCAGCAGCAAGGACAGGGCCACCTACGAGCAGTACTTC. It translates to CASSKDRATYEQYF.

CDR3 amino acids: CATGTGGDNEQFF. The CDR3 DNA reads as TGTGCCACCGGAACGGGAGGGGACAATGAGCAGTTCTTC. The genes are TRBV24-1 and TRBJ2-1, with TRBD2 matching 8 bases. The CDR3 length is 13 residues. Germline V gives CDR1 KGHDR, CDR2 SFDVKD. The junction had 5 bases not matched to a gene; V was cut back by 9 bases and J by 5 bases.

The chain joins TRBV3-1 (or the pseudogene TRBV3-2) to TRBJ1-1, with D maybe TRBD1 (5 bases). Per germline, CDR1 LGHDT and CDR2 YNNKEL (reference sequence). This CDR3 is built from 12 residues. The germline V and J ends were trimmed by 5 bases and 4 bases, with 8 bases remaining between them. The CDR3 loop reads CASSSGGTEAFF. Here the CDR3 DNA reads TGTGCCAGCAGCTCCGGGGGCACTGAAGCTTTCTTT.

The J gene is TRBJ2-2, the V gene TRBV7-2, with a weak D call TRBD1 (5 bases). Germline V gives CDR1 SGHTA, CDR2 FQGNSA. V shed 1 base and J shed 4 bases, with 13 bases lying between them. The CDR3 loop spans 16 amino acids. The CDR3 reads CASSLGTRDPTGELFF. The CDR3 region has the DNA TGTGCCAGCAGCTTAGGTACCAGGGATCCCACCGGGGAGCTGTTTTTT. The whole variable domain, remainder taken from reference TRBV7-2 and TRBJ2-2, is GAGVSQSPSNKVTEKGKDVELRCDPISGHTALYWYRQSLGQGLEFLIYFQGNSAPDKSGLPSDRFSAERTGGSVSTLTIQRTQQEDSAVYLCASSLGTRDPTGELFFGEGSRLTVL.

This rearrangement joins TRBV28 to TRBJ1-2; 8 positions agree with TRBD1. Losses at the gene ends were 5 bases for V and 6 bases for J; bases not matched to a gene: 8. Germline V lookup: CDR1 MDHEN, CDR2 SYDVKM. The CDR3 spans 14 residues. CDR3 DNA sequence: TGTGCCAGCAGTCCCGAGGACAGGGACCATGGCTACACCTTC. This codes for CASSPEDRDHGYTF.

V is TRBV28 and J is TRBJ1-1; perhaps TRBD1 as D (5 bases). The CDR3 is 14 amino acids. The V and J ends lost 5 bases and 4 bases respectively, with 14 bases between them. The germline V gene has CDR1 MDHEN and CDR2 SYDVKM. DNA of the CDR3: TGTGCCAGCAGTCCCAACGGACACCCCACTGAAGCTTTCTTT. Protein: CASSPNGHPTEAFF.

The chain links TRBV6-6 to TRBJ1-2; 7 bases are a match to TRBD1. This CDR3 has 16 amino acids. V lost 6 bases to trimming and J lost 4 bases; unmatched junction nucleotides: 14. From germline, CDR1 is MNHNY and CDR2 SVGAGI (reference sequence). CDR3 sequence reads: CASRNPRGRSSYGYTF. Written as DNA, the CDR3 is TGTGCCAGCAGAAATCCAAGGGGGCGAAGCTCCTATGGCTACACCTTC.

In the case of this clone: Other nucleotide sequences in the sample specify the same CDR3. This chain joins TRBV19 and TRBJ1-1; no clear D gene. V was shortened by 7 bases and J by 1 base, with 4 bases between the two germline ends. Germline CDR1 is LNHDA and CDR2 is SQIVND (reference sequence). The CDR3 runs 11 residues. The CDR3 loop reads CASKQNTEAFF. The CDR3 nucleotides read TGTGCCAGTAAGCAGAACACTGAAGCTTTCTTT.

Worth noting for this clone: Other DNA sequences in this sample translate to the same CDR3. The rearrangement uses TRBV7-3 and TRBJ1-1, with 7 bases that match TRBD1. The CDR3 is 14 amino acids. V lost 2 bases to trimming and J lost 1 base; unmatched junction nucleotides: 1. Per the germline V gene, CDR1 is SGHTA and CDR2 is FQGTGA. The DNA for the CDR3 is TGTGCCAGCAGCTTACAGGGGGGGAACACTGAAGCTTTCTTT. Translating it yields CASSLQGGNTEAFF.

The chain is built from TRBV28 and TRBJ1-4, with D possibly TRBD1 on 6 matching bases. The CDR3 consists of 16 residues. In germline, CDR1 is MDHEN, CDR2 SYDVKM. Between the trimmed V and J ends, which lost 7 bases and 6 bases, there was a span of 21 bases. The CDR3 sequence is CASTATTGGAYEKLFF. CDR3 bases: TGTGCCAGCACCGCTACAACGGGGGGCGCTTATGAAAAACTGTTTTTT.

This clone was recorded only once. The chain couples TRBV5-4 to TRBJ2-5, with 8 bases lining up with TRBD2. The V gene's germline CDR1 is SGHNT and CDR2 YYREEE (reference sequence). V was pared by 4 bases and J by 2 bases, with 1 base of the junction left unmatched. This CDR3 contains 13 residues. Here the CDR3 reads CASSRGGQETQYF. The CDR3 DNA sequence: TGTGCCAGCAGCCGCGGGGGGCAAGAGACCCAGTACTTC.

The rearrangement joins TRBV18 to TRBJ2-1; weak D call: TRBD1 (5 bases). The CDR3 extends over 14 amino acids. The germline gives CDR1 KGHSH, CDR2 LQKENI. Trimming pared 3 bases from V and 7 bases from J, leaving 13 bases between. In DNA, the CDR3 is TGTGCCAGCTCACCCGGTGTCAGGGTGAATGAGCAGTTCTTC. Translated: CASSPGVRVNEQFF.

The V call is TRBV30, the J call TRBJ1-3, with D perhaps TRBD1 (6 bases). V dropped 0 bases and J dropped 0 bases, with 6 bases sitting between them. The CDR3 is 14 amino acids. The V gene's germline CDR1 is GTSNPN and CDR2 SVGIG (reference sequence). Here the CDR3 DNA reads TGTGCCTGGAGTGTGACAGGCTCTGGAAACACCATATATTTT. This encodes CAWSVTGSGNTIYF.

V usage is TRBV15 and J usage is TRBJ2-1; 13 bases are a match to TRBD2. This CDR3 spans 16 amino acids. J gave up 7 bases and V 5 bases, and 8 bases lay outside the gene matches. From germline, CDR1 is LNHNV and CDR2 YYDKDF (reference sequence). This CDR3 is CATSPWTSGSGNEQFF. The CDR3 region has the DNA TGTGCCACCAGCCCGTGGACTAGCGGGAGTGGAAATGAGCAGTTCTTC.

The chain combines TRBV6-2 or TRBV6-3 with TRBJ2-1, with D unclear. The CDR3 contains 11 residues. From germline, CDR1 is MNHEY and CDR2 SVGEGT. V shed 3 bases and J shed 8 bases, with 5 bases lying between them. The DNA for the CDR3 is TGTGCCAGCAGTTATCCCGATGAGCAGTTCTTC. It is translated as CASSYPDEQFF.

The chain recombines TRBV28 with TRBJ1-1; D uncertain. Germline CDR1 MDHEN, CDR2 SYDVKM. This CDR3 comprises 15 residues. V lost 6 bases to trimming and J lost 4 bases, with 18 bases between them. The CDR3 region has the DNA TGTGCCAGCAGAGAAGCGGGTGATAGCGGCACTGAAGCTTTCTTT. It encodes CASREAGDSGTEAFF.

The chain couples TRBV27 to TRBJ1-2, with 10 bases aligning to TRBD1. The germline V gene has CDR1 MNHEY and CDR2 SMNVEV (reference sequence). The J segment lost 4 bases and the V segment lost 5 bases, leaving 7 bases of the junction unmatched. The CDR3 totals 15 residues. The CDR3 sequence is CASSLDRGLIYGYTF. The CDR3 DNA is TGTGCCAGCAGTCTTGACAGGGGGCTTATCTATGGCTACACCTTC.